These 5 T cell receptor beta chains were all obtained from the same sample, sequenced in a study of blood T cell repertoires in COVID-19. Repertoires were generated with immunoSEQ multiplex PCR, while TCRdb's copy carries only in-frame clones and drops some. The sample contains some 200,000 clones, roughly 90% of which appear only once. The material sequenced was PBMCs or T cells enriched from blood (not recorded which). The receptors originated from a woman aged 18-29 years who had recovered from COVID-19.

V and J are TRBV29-1 and TRBJ2-5; D might be TRBD1 (6 bases). V lost 3 bases and J 1 base, leaving 9 bases between the germline ends. The CDR3 sequence is 13 residues long. The germline V gene encodes CDR1 SQVTM and CDR2 ANQGSEA. For the CDR3, the DNA is TGCAGCGTTGAGTCCAGGGGCCAAGAGACCCAGTACTTC. Its protein product is CSVESRGQETQYF.

This chain joins TRBV30 and TRBJ1-2; D gene ambiguous. The ends were cut back, 0 bases at V and 3 bases at J, with 11 bases in the middle. Looked up from germline, CDR1 is GTSNPN and CDR2 is SVGIG (reference sequence). The CDR3 extends over 14 amino acids. CDR3 sequence (DNA): TGTGCCTGGAGTGTATGGGCCGCTTACTATGGCTACACCTTC. The encoded protein is CAWSVWAAYYGYTF. Variable domain in full (rest from reference TRBV30 and TRBJ1-2): SQTIHQWPATLVQPVGSPLSLECTVEGTSNPNLYWYRQAAGRGLQLLFYSVGIGQISSEVPQNLSASRPQDRQFILSSKKLLLSDSGFYLCAWSVWAAYYGYTFGSGTRLTVV.

The chain is built from TRBV5-5 and TRBJ1-4; D not resolved. In germline, CDR1 is SGHKS, CDR2 YYEKEE (reference sequence). Trimming took off 2 bases at V and 8 bases at J, with 19 bases between the two ends. This CDR3 comprises 16 residues. The CDR3 DNA follows: TGTGCCAGCAGCTTAACTCATTGGGAGTTAGCGGAAAAACTGTTTTTT. This gives the protein CASSLTHWELAEKLFF.

The chain recombines TRBV28 with TRBJ2-7, with D unresolved. The germline V gene has CDR1 MDHEN and CDR2 SYDVKM. The CDR3 sequence is 14 residues long. The germline V and J ends were trimmed by 5 bases and 1 base, with 12 bases remaining between them. The CDR3 nucleotides read TGTGCCAGCAGTCCCATACTTAAATCCTACGAGCAGTACTTC. Translated, it gives CASSPILKSYEQYF.

V and J are TRBV12-5 and TRBJ1-1; D is unresolved. V was cut by 4 bases and J by 7 bases, with 10 bases left in between. Germline lookup yields CDR1 LGHNT and CDR2 FRNRAP. This CDR3 contains 12 residues. DNA for the CDR3: TGTGCTAGTGGTTCGATCCGGAGTGAAGCTTTCTTT. Translation: CASGSIRSEAFF.